A single sample is the source of the 8 T cell receptor beta chains below, sequenced in a study of blood T cell repertoires in COVID-19. Sequencing used immunoSEQ multiplex PCR; TCRdb keeps in-frame clones, though not all of them. The profile shows about 250,000 clones, roughly 90% of them singletons. Input material: PBMCs or T cells enriched from blood (not recorded which). These receptors were obtained from a man in his forties who had recovered from COVID-19.

This chain uses TRBV6-2 or TRBV6-3 with TRBJ2-4; 13 bases are shared with TRBD2. This CDR3 region has 16 residues. V was pared by 2 bases and J by 5 bases, with 3 bases of the junction left unmatched. Per the germline V gene, CDR1 is MNHEY and CDR2 is SVGEGT. CDR3 DNA: TGTGCCAGCAGTTACCCGGGACTAGCGGGACAAAACATTCAGTACTTC. Protein sequence: CASSYPGLAGQNIQYF.

The chain recombines TRBV3-1 (or the pseudogene TRBV3-2) with TRBJ2-7; D is ambiguous. V shed 1 base and J shed 4 bases, with 17 bases lying between them. CDR3 length: 16 amino acids. In germline, CDR1 is LGHDT, CDR2 YNNKEL (reference sequence). CDR3 region: CASSQADHCCGYEQYF. Here the CDR3 DNA reads TGTGCCAGCAGCCAAGCTGACCATTGCTGCGGATACGAGCAGTACTTC.

The chain is built from TRBV11-3 and TRBJ1-4; a weak D match, TRBD1 (5 bases). The V end lost 5 bases, the J end lost 7 bases, and 11 bases lay between the germline ends. CDR1 is SGHNT and CDR2 is YENEEA in the germline V gene. This CDR3 spans 13 amino acids. CDR3 nucleotide sequence: TGTGCCAGCAGCCCCCCGGGGGTTGAAAAACTGTTTTTT. Its translation is CASSPPGVEKLFF.

As regards this clone: Other DNA sequences in the same sample also yield this CDR3. The rearrangement joins TRBV28 to TRBJ1-2; the D gene is possibly TRBD1 (5 bases). The CDR3 length is 14 residues. The V gene lost 0 bases and the J gene lost 2 bases, with 7 bases spanning the gap. Germline V lookup: CDR1 MDHEN, CDR2 SYDVKM. The CDR3 loop reads CASSLWGGNYGYTF. CDR3 in DNA: TGTGCCAGCAGTTTATGGGGGGGGAACTATGGCTACACCTTC.

The CDR3 loop is CASSLRWSSYEQYF. The CDR3 DNA is TGTGCCAGCAGCTTGAGGTGGAGCTCCTACGAGCAGTACTTC. The J gene is TRBJ2-7, the V gene TRBV5-6; no firm D call. V lost 1 base and J lost 0, with 8 bases in between. Germline V CDR1 and CDR2: SGHDT, YYEEEE. This CDR3 is built from 14 residues.

The V and J genes are TRBV18 and TRBJ1-4; 9 positions match TRBD1. The J segment lost 7 bases and the V segment lost 4 bases, leaving 7 bases of the junction unmatched. The CDR3 runs 15 residues. Germline assignment: CDR1 KGHSH and CDR2 LQKENI. The CDR3 sequence: CASSLGQGNGEKLFF. CDR3 coding DNA: TGTGCCAGCTCACTGGGACAGGGCAACGGTGAAAAACTGTTTTTT.

This chain uses TRBV7-8 with TRBJ1-4; no firm D call. The CDR3 spans 15 residues. V lost 0 bases and J 4 bases, leaving 9 bases between the germline ends. Germline V gives CDR1 SGHVS, CDR2 FQNEAQ. The CDR3 region is CASSLARFGNEKLFF. As DNA, the CDR3 is TGTGCCAGCAGCTTAGCCAGGTTTGGTAATGAAAAACTGTTTTTT.

This clone has a handful of counts. This chain links TRBV28 with TRBJ2-7; TRBD2 matches at 13 bases. V shed 6 bases and J 7 bases; nucleotides not matched to a gene: 9. CDR1 and CDR2 (germline): MDHEN, SYDVKM. This CDR3 is built from 15 residues. As DNA, the CDR3 is TGTGCCAGCAGAGGGACTAGCGGGACCTGGGGGGAGCAGTACTTC. It codes for CASRGTSGTWGEQYF. The whole variable domain, remainder taken from reference TRBV28 and TRBJ2-7, is DVKVTQSSRYLVKRTGEKVFLECVQDMDHENMFWYRQDPGLGLRLIYFSYDVKMKEKGDIPEGYSVSREKKERFSLILESASTNQTSMYLCASRGTSGTWGEQYFGPGTRLTVT.